The 10 T cell receptor beta chains reported below all come from one sample, sequenced in a study of T cells in Graves' hyperthyroidism and ophthalmopathy. There were TCR beta CDR3 regions amplified from RNA transcripts. RT-PCR in the first round (using the HTBI primer set) targeted the TCR CDR3. TCRdb fed the multiplex PCR reads into MiXCR, producing one record per CDR3 protein. The table shows about 290,000 distinct CDR3 sequences, with roughly 20% occurring only once. Sequenced material: blood. The receptors were sampled from a man aged 50-60 years with Graves' ophthalmopathy.

The sample holds a few counts of this clonotype. This chain links TRBV19 with TRBJ1-5; D is uncertain. Trimming left V 6 bases short and J 0 bases short, with 9 bases between. This CDR3 has 14 residues. CDR1 and CDR2 from the germline V gene are LNHDA and SQIVND (reference sequence). In DNA, the CDR3 is TGTGCCAGTAGCTCCTTCTATAGCAATCAGCCCCAGCATTTT. This codes for CASSSFYSNQPQHF.

The chain employs TRBV28 and TRBJ2-4; D call uncertain. Per the germline V gene, CDR1 is MDHEN and CDR2 is SYDVKM. The V end was cut by 8 bases, the J end by 4 bases, with 9 bases between. CDR3 length equals 12 residues. The CDR3 sequence: CASGRAKNIQYF. The CDR3 DNA is TGTGCCAGCGGACGGGCGAAAAACATTCAGTACTTC.

This clonotype was seen many times. This rearrangement joins TRBV30 to TRBJ2-3; D might be TRBD1 (5 bases). This CDR3 has 13 residues. CDR1 GTSNPN and CDR2 SVGIG come from the germline V gene (reference sequence). Trimming shortened V by 3 bases and J by 6 bases, and 13 bases separated the two germline ends. The CDR3 is CAWRPQGADTQYF. Here the CDR3 DNA reads TGTGCCTGGAGACCCCAGGGTGCGGATACGCAGTATTTT.

This clonotype was seen ten or more times. The chain recombines TRBV2 with TRBJ2-1, with D perhaps TRBD2 (5 bases). The V gene's germline CDR1 is SNHLY and CDR2 FYNNEI. V gave up 7 bases and J gave up 5 bases, with 12 bases separating them. There are 13 residues in the CDR3. The CDR3 bases are TGTGCCAGCAACCAGCGGCCTAACAATGAGCAGTTCTTC. This gives the protein CASNQRPNNEQFF.

A few counts support this clonotype. The chain employs TRBV2 and TRBJ2-2; possibly TRBD1 for D (8 bases). The CDR3 length is 16 residues. Trimming left V 4 bases short and J 5 bases short, with 17 bases between. The germline CDR1 and CDR2 sequences are SNHLY and FYNNEI. CDR3 residues: CASSGLDRGGTGELFF. CDR3 sequence (DNA): TGTGCCAGCAGTGGATTAGACAGGGGAGGGACCGGGGAGCTGTTTTTT.

The chain couples TRBV10-3 to TRBJ2-7, with 8 bases aligning to TRBD2. The germline V gene has CDR1 ENHRY and CDR2 SYGVKD. This CDR3 contains 12 residues. J was trimmed by 4 bases and V by 8 bases; bases with no gene match: 4. The CDR3 coding sequence is TGTGCCATCTCAACTAGCGGATACGAGCAGTACTTC. Protein sequence: CAISTSGYEQYF.

This clonotype was found a few times. The CDR3 protein is CASSLARGGIEQYF. The CDR3 bases are TGTGCCAGCAGCTTAGCCAGGGGGGGGATCGAGCAGTACTTC. This rearrangement joins TRBV7-9 to TRBJ2-7; D tentatively reads TRBD1 or TRBD2 (7 bases each). With 0 bases removed from V and 6 bases from J, the gap between germline ends came to 12 bases. This CDR3 has 14 residues. Germline V CDR1 and CDR2: SEHNR, FQNEAQ (reference sequence). Based on the CDR3 plus reference TRBV7-9 and TRBJ2-7, the full variable domain is DTGVSQNPRHKITKRGQNVTFRCDPISEHNRLYWYRQTLGQGPEFLTYFQNEAQLEKSRLLSDRFSAERPKGSFSTLEIQRTEQGDSAMYLCASSLARGGIEQYFGPGTRLTVT.

This clonotype was seen repeatedly, ten times or more. The rearrangement uses TRBV3-1 and TRBJ2-7; 7 nucleotides match TRBD2. CDR1 is LGHDT and CDR2 is YNNKEL in the germline V gene (reference sequence). With 5 bases clipped from V and 2 bases from J, the junction kept 6 bases outside the gene matches. This CDR3 has 14 amino acids. The CDR3 DNA follows: TGTGCCAGCAGCTTCGGGACTATGACCTACGAGCAGTACTTC. It codes for CASSFGTMTYEQYF.

This clonotype was counted ten times or more. The chain couples TRBV5-1 to TRBJ2-7; D possibly matches TRBD1 or TRBD2 (6 bases each). The CDR3 is 19 residues long. Trimming stripped 1 base from V and 3 bases from J, with 26 bases between. Germline CDR1 reads SGHRS; CDR2 reads YFSETQ. DNA of the CDR3: TGCGCCAGCAGCTTGCACCCACAGGGAGACGGGGGAGACGACTACGAGCAGTACTTC. Residues: CASSLHPQGDGGDDYEQYF.

The gene calls are TRBV5-1 and TRBJ2-3; 8 nucleotides line up with TRBD2. Germline trimming cut 4 bases from V and 6 bases from J; bases unmatched to any gene: 10. In germline, CDR1 is SGHRS, CDR2 YFSETQ. The CDR3 consists of 15 residues. This chain's CDR3 is CASSVSGSDTDTQYF. The CDR3 DNA reads TGCGCCAGCAGCGTGAGCGGGAGTGACACCGATACGCAGTATTTT.